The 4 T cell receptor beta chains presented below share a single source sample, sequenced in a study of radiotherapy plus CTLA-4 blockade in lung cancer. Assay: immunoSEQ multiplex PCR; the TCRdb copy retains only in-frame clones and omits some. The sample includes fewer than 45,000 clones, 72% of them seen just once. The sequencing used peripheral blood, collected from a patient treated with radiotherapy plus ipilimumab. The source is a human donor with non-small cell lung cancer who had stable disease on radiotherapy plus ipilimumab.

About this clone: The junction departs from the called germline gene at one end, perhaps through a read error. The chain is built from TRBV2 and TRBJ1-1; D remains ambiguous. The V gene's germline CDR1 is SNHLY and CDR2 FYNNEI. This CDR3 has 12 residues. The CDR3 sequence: CAGSEFRSEAFF. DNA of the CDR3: TGTGCCGGCAGTGAGTTCCGGTCTGAAGCTTTCTTT.

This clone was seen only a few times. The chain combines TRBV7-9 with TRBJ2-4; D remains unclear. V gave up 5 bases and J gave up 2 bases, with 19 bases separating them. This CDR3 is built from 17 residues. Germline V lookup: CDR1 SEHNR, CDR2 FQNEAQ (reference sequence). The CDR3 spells CASSQLSGSLTKNIQYF. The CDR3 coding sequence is TGTGCCAGCAGCCAACTATCCGGGTCCCTAACCAAAAACATTCAGTACTTC.

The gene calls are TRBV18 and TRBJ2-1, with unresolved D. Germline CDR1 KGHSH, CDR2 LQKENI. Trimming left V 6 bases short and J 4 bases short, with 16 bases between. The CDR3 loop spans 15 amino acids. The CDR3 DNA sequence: TGTGCCAGCTCGTTGTCGGTCGGAGTTTACAATGAGCAGTTCTTC. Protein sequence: CASSLSVGVYNEQFF.

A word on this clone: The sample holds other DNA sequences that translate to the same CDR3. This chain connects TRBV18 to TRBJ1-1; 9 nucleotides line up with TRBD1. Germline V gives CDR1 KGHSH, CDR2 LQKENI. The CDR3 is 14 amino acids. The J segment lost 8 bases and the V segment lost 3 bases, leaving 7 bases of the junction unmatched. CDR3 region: CASSPGTGKTEAFF. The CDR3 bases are TGTGCCAGCTCACCGGGGACAGGGAAAACCGAAGCTTTCTTT. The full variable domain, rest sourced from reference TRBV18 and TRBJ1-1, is NAGVMQNPRHLVRRRGQEARLRCSPMKGHSHVYWYRQLPEEGLKFMVYLQKENIIDESGMPKERFSAEFPKEGPSILRIQQVVRGDSAAYFCASSPGTGKTEAFFGQGTRLTVV.